Listed here is a single TCR beta chain. What it binds is not known. This sample was included in a study of cytomegalovirus exposure and HLA in healthy donors. Primers for the PCR totalled 60 Vbeta and 13 Jbeta. Repertoires were generated with immunoSEQ multiplex PCR, while TCRdb's copy carries only in-frame clones and drops some. This sample has around 140,000 clones; 55% to 75% occur once, and the top ten carry around 4.2%. The CDR3 has 13 amino acids. Germline V gene sequence: CDR1 SNHLY, CDR2 FYNNEI. Germline trimming cut 7 bases from V and 7 bases from J; bases unmatched to any gene: 6. Overall study findings and caveats: The analysis excluded some indistinguishable V segments, including TRBV6-2 and TRBV6-3. Reportedly, TCR beta sequences accurately predicted HLA-A and HLA-B alleles in most subjects.

The TCR comes from a man aged 50-60 years in good health and CMV-seropositive. This chain connects TRBV2 to TRBJ1-2; the match to TRBD1 covers 10 bases. The sample was PBMCs. As DNA, the CDR3 is TGTGCCAGCAAAGACAGGGGGCGGGGTGGCTACACCTTC. Translation gives CASKDRGRGGYTF.